The present TCR beta chain was sequenced within a study of blood T cell repertoires in COVID-19. Study-level information: The study drew acute and convalescent COVID-19 samples from the United States, Italy and Spain. In each case, the material was cDNA or gDNA derived from T cells, B-cell-depleted T cells, or PBMCs.

Original methodology: Nucleated cell number was recorded as an estimate derived from reference gene primer amplification. Clones were read by immunoSEQ multiplex PCR, and TCRdb kept only the in-frame ones, dropping some. The D gene and trimming were derived from the DNA, and the V and J assignments and clone size from that table. The sample lists around 63,000 clones; roughly 84% were seen once. Seattle patients were enrolled while actively infected and followed longitudinally. The CDR3 loop spans 15 amino acids. V was clipped by 5 bases and J by 0 bases, with 14 bases between them. The germline gives CDR1 GTSNPN, CDR2 SVGIG (reference sequence).

What was sequenced was peripheral blood. This receptor was identified in a man aged 55 to 70 with COVID-19, enrolled during active disease. The chain carries TRBV30 and TRBJ1-3; D remains ambiguous. The CDR3 nucleotides are TGTGCCTGGTCGTATTCACTACGCTCTGGAAACACCATATATTTT. Amino acids: CAWSYSLRSGNTIYF.